The present T cell receptor (beta chain) was sequenced within a study of T cell repertoires in cytomegalovirus infection. As for the study in general: Through public TCR beta signatures, both CMV infection and matching HLA type were indicated. Notes on the study in general: Ex vivo, HLA-C-restricted CMV-specific TCR beta clonotypes prevailed over the rest of the response. Carriers of CMV plus the relevant HLA were identified by cumulative public TCR beta family frequency.

Germline V CDR1 and CDR2: MNHEY, SVGEGT. The ends were cut back, 6 bases at V and 11 bases at J, with 13 bases in the middle. CDR3 size: 12 residues. Each CDR3 protein gets one entry after TCRdb re-called the reads with MiXCR. The sample includes a few hundred thousand distinct CDR3 sequences, roughly 17% of them seen just once. About this clonotype itself: Its antigen is unidentified.

This clonotype was obtained from a human donor in good health (CMV status not recorded). Some clones in this sample may be carry-over from other donors' samples. The sequenced sample was PBMCs. The chain joins TRBV6-2 or TRBV6-3 to TRBJ1-4; D is uncertain. The CDR3 sequence: CASRYPELKLFF. DNA of the CDR3: TGTGCCAGCAGGTACCCAGAGCTCAAACTGTTTTTT.